Given below is one T cell receptor (beta chain) in context. Its antigen is undetermined. This entry comes from a study of radiotherapy plus CTLA-4 blockade in lung cancer. Study summary: Under 20% of enrolled patients responded objectively, and roughly 31% had disease control. Study outcomes and limitations: An expansion of tumor-derived TCR clones occurred in blood after radiotherapy plus ipilimumab.

Sequenced by immunoSEQ multiplex PCR; TCRdb stores in-frame clones only, minus some. The sample consists of 62,000 or so clones, 79% of them appearing once. V lost 4 bases, J lost 7 bases, and 16 bases lay in between. The germline gives CDR1 MNHEY, CDR2 SMNVEV (reference sequence). The CDR3 extends over 15 amino acids. Specimen: peripheral blood, collected from a patient treated with radiotherapy plus ipilimumab. The V and J genes are TRBV27 and TRBJ1-4; maybe TRBD1 (6 bases). The receptor was derived from a human donor with non-small cell lung cancer who had a complete response to radiotherapy plus ipilimumab. The CDR3 reads CASSSTSGVREKLFF. The CDR3 region has the DNA TGTGCCAGCAGTTCTACTTCAGGGGTTCGTGAAAAACTGTTTTTT.